The 5 T cell receptor beta chains given below trace back to one sample, sequenced in a study of radiation and T cells in renal cell carcinoma. Regarding time point: blood 4 weeks post-SBRT, at nephrectomy. Treatment denoted: 15 Gy SBRT to primary tumor, nephrectomy 4 weeks later. The table came from immunoSEQ multiplex PCR; TCRdb's copy has only in-frame clones and leaves some out. There are under 200,000 clones in the sample; roughly 90% occur only once, and 11% lies in the top ten. The sequences come from blood, collected from a patient whose treatment included radiotherapy and nephrectomy. These receptors came from a woman aged 45-65 years with renal cell carcinoma.

The J gene is TRBJ2-3, the V gene TRBV30; unclear D gene. The CDR3 totals 14 residues. Trimming shortened V by 6 bases and J by 0 bases, and 13 bases separated the two germline ends. Per the germline V gene, CDR1 is GTSNPN and CDR2 is SVGIG (reference sequence). CDR3 in DNA: TGTGCCTGCCACCCGGCGGTGAGCACAGATACGCAGTATTTT. Translated, it gives CACHPAVSTDTQYF.

This clone has a single count. V usage is TRBV5-1 and J usage is TRBJ1-1, with 8 bases that match TRBD1. The CDR3 runs 14 residues. Trimming removed 1 base from V and 2 bases from J; junction bases left unmatched: 1. Germline-derived CDR1 and CDR2 are SGHRS and YFSETQ. The CDR3 sequence is CASSLTGGNTEAFF. The CDR3, as DNA: TGCGCCAGCAGCTTGACAGGGGGTAACACTGAAGCTTTCTTT.

V gene TRBV19 combines with J gene TRBJ2-3; tentatively, D is TRBD1 or TRBD2 (5 bases each). This CDR3 comprises 16 residues. The V end was cut by 5 bases, the J end by 2 bases, with 17 bases between. The V gene's germline CDR1 is LNHDA and CDR2 SQIVND (reference sequence). The CDR3 region has the DNA TGTGCCAGTAGTCTCCTCCGGGACGCCACCACAGATACGCAGTATTTT. Amino acid sequence: CASSLLRDATTDTQYF.

V gene TRBV6-1 combines with J gene TRBJ2-5, with TRBD1 matching over 7 bases. The CDR3 runs 13 residues. Germline V gene sequence: CDR1 MNHNS, CDR2 SASEGT. With V trimmed by 8 bases and J by 4 bases, 7 bases remained unmatched. The CDR3 spells CASLTGALETQYF. The CDR3 DNA sequence: TGTGCCAGCCTTACAGGGGCGTTAGAGACCCAGTACTTC.

J is TRBJ2-2 and V is TRBV4-1; D is unresolved. The CDR3 covers 15 residues. Germline loops: CDR1 MGHRA, CDR2 YSYEKL. V lost 0 bases to trimming and J lost 0 bases, with 5 bases between them. The CDR3 DNA is TGCGCCAGCAGCCAAGAACGGACGAACACCGGGGAGCTGTTTTTT. Protein sequence: CASSQERTNTGELFF.